These 14 T cell receptor beta chains came from one sample sequenced in a study of response to subunit inactivated influenza vaccine. One entry per CDR3 protein results from TCRdb running MiXCR on the RT-PCR reads. This table holds 610,000 or so distinct CDR3 sequences, 12% to 15% found once. Sample: PBMCs from blood, taken 12 days after vaccination. The source of these receptors is a man aged 50 to 60 who received an inactivated influenza vaccine.

There are many counts of this clonotype. The chain links TRBV7-9 to TRBJ1-1; D gene ambiguous. The germline V gene encodes CDR1 SEHNR and CDR2 FQNEAQ (reference sequence). Trimming took 2 bases from V and 8 from J, leaving 9 bases between them. The CDR3 extends over 12 amino acids. The DNA for the CDR3 is TGTGCCAGCAGCTTACCTCCGGGAGAAGCTTTCTTT. Amino acid sequence: CASSLPPGEAFF. Filled out from reference TRBV7-9 and TRBJ1-1, the complete variable domain reads DTGVSQNPRHKITKRGQNVTFRCDPISEHNRLYWYRQTLGQGPEFLTYFQNEAQLEKSRLLSDRFSAERPKGSFSTLEIQRTEQGDSAMYLCASSLPPGEAFFGQGTRLTVV.

This clonotype occurred many times. The rearrangement uses TRBV4-3 and TRBJ1-3; D not certain. This CDR3 spans 13 amino acids. Germline V CDR1 and CDR2: LGHNA, YSLEER. Trimming removed 1 base from V and 7 bases from J, with 8 bases in between. Here the CDR3 reads CASSQGGPNTIYF. CDR3 sequence (DNA): TGCGCCAGCAGCCAAGGGGGTCCGAACACCATATATTTT.

The V gene is TRBV6-1, the J gene TRBJ2-3; D possibly corresponds to TRBD2 (6 bases). The CDR3 extends over 16 amino acids. V lost 3 bases and J lost 2, with 15 bases in between. CDR1 is MNHNS, CDR2 SASEGT, per germline. CDR3 in amino acids: CASSELAEAPTDTQYF. Here the CDR3 DNA reads TGTGCCAGCAGTGAGTTAGCGGAGGCCCCCACAGATACGCAGTATTTT.

At least ten counts were recorded for this clonotype. V and J are TRBV12-3 or TRBV12-4 and TRBJ2-3; 10 bases fit TRBD2. The CDR3 runs 15 residues. Trimming removed 3 bases from V and 1 base from J; junction bases left unmatched: 1. In DNA, the CDR3 is TGTGCCAGCAGTTTCCTAGCGGGGGGCACAGATACGCAGTATTTT. Translation: CASSFLAGGTDTQYF.

This chain links TRBV6-5 with TRBJ2-2; unclear D gene. Germline values: CDR1 MNHEY, CDR2 SVGAGI. The V gene lost 0 bases and the J gene lost 5 bases, with 7 bases spanning the gap. The CDR3 extends over 14 amino acids. CDR3 amino acids: CASSYSPGTGELFF. In DNA form, the CDR3 reads TGTGCCAGCAGTTACTCCCCAGGAACCGGGGAGCTGTTTTTT.

CDR3 sequence reads: CASSWADEQFF. The CDR3 DNA reads as TGTGCCAGCAGCTGGGCTGATGAGCAGTTCTTC. The chain combines TRBV7-9 with TRBJ2-1; unclear D gene. The V gene's germline CDR1 is SEHNR and CDR2 FQNEAQ (reference sequence). The CDR3 extends over 11 amino acids. V gave up 4 bases and J gave up 8 bases, with 6 bases separating them.

This chain links TRBV4-3 with TRBJ2-3; the D is unclear. Germline V gives CDR1 LGHNA, CDR2 YSLEER. This CDR3 is built from 16 residues. The V and J ends lost 0 bases and 2 bases respectively, with 12 bases between them. Here the CDR3 DNA reads TGCGCCAGCAGCCAAGATATTTTAGGCATCACAGATACGCAGTATTTT. Translated: CASSQDILGITDTQYF.

This clonotype was recorded a few times. V gene TRBV12-3 or TRBV12-4 combines with J gene TRBJ1-2; weak D call: TRBD1 (5 bases). The V end was cut by 6 bases, the J end by 4 bases, with 12 bases between. This CDR3 region has 13 residues. DNA of the CDR3: TGTGCCAGCAGCCCACTCCAGGGCTATGGCTACACCTTC. Its translation: CASSPLQGYGYTF.

This clonotype was observed a handful of times. The chain uses TRBV5-1 and TRBJ2-1; 8 bases match TRBD1. The germline V gene encodes CDR1 SGHRS and CDR2 YFSETQ. The CDR3 contains 15 residues. V shed 3 bases, J shed 4 bases, and the junction held 6 bases outside the gene matches. The CDR3 region is CASSSTGVAYNEQFF. Written as DNA, the CDR3 is TGCGCCAGCAGCTCGACAGGGGTCGCGTACAATGAGCAGTTCTTC. The variable domain in full, completed from reference TRBV5-1 and TRBJ2-1, reads KAGVTQTPRYLIKTRGQQVTLSCSPISGHRSVSWYQQTPGQGLQFLFEYFSETQRNKGNFPGRFSGRQFSNSRSEMNVSTLELGDSALYLCASSSTGVAYNEQFFGPGTRLTVL.

This clonotype was recorded a few times. The chain links TRBV6-2 or TRBV6-3 to TRBJ1-2; D unresolved. CDR1 and CDR2 from the germline V gene are MNHEY and SVGEGT. The germline V and J ends were trimmed by 8 bases and 1 base, with 8 bases remaining between them. CDR3 length: 12 amino acids. The CDR3 loop is CASRRVNYGYTF. As DNA, the CDR3 is TGTGCCAGCCGGAGGGTTAACTATGGCTACACCTTC.

A few counts support this clonotype. The chain uses TRBV12-3 or TRBV12-4 and TRBJ1-2, with D perhaps TRBD1 (5 bases). V shed 7 bases and J shed 4 bases, with 13 bases lying between them. The CDR3 spans 13 residues. The CDR3 protein is CASTLGDLYGYTF. As DNA, the CDR3 is TGTGCCAGCACCTTGGGGGACCTCTATGGCTACACCTTC.

In its sample, this clonotype was seen many times. The rearrangement joins TRBV12-3 or TRBV12-4 to TRBJ1-1, with D uncertain. The V gene lost 1 base and the J gene lost 3 bases, with 3 bases spanning the gap. This CDR3 comprises 12 residues. The CDR3 coding sequence is TGTGCCAGCAGTTTAGGGGACACTGAAGCTTTCTTT. This sequence encodes CASSLGDTEAFF.

V and J are TRBV10-3 and TRBJ2-7; 14 positions match TRBD2. CDR3 length equals 15 residues. V dropped 5 bases and J dropped 3; count of bases not matched to a gene: 3. Germline V gene lookup returns CDR1 ENHRY and CDR2 SYGVKD. Here the CDR3 reads CAISLTSGRGYEQYF. CDR3 DNA sequence: TGTGCCATCAGTTTGACTAGCGGGAGGGGCTACGAGCAGTACTTC.

This clonotype turned up a few times. V is TRBV6-1 and J is TRBJ2-7, with a weak D call TRBD1 (5 bases). V was clipped by 11 bases and J by 4 bases, with 15 bases between them. This CDR3 is 12 amino acids long. In germline, CDR1 is MNHNS, CDR2 SASEGT. CDR3: CALGQARYEQYF. In DNA form, the CDR3 reads TGTGCCTTAGGACAAGCCAGATACGAGCAGTACTTC.